The rows below give T cell receptor beta chains drawn from one sample of a study of T cells in localized non-small cell lung cancer. Using immunoSEQ multiplex PCR, the repertoire was profiled, and TCRdb retains in-frame clones only, with some absent. The data hold over 55,000 clones, with roughly 90% observed a single time. Sequenced here: peripheral blood, sampled before any cancer treatment. Every receptor here comes from a woman aged 35 to 69 with stage I lung adenocarcinoma. The CDR3 runs from the conserved cysteine through the conserved F or W. The order of the fields is V gene, clone size, D gene, J gene, CDR3 DNA, CDR3 protein. A D gene is named only where the DNA matches it firmly. Clone size appears in some rows only: once, few, many, or a class for an expanded clone.

TRBV28	-	TRBD2	TRBJ2-7	TGTGCCAGCAGTCGTCCCCCTAGCGGGACCCAGAGCTCCTACGAGCAGTACTTC	CASSRPPSGTQSSYEQYF
TRBV6-5	-	-	TRBJ2-7	TGTGCCAGCAGTTACCAAGCAGGCGAGTCCTACGAGCAGTACTTC	CASSYQAGESYEQYF
TRBV4-1	-	TRBD1	TRBJ1-5	TGCGCCAGCAGCCAAGATCTACAGGGGATGGGTCAGCCCCAGCATTTT	CASSQDLQGMGQPQHF
TRBV19	-	TRBD1	TRBJ1-2	TGTGCCAGTAGTACTCAGACAGGGAGCTATGGCTACACCTTC	CASSTQTGSYGYTF
TRBV7-2	once	TRBD1	TRBJ1-4	TGTGCCAGCAGCTCGGGGGACAGAGAGGAAAAACTGTTTTTT	CASSSGDREEKLFF
TRBV28	-	-	TRBJ1-1	TGTGCCAGCAAGGAAGCCTTGAACACTGAAGCTTTCTTT	CASKEALNTEAFF
TRBV29-1	-	-	TRBJ1-1	TGCAGCGTTGAGGTTTCAGTGAACACTGAAGCTTTCTTT	CSVEVSVNTEAFF
TRBV7-8	-	-	TRBJ1-2	TGTGCCAGCAGCTCCTCTAACTATGGCTACACCTTC	CASSSSNYGYTF
TRBV9	-	-	TRBJ1-2	TGTGCCAGCAGCGTAGATAACGGAAATAACTATGGCTACACCTTC	CASSVDNGNNYGYTF
TRBV5-6	-	-	TRBJ2-3	TGTGCCAGCAGGTCAGGGGCAGATACGCAGTATTTT	CASRSGADTQYF
TRBV28	-	-	TRBJ1-2	TGTGCCAGCAGAATCAACAACGGCTACACCTTC	CASRINNGYTF
TRBV6-5	-	-	TRBJ1-1	TGTGCCAGCAGTTACGGGGGAGGTTTAAGAACTGAAGCTTTCTTT	CASSYGGGLRTEAFF
TRBV28	-	-	TRBJ1-2	TGTGCCAGCAGTTCCACAACCCCTCCGGAGGGCTACACCTTC	CASSSTTPPEGYTF
TRBV7-3	-	-	TRBJ1-6	TGTGCCAGCAGCCAAGGCCTGAATCCACCCCTCCACTTT	CASSQGLNPPLHF
TRBV2	-	-	TRBJ2-1	TGTGCCAGCAGGATACAGGGCCGAAATGAGCAGTTCTTC	CASRIQGRNEQFF
TRBV10-2	-	TRBD2	TRBJ2-1	TGCGCCAGCAGTGACTCTAGCGGGGGAAATGAGCAGTTCTTC	CASSDSSGGNEQFF
TRBV19	once	-	TRBJ1-2	TGTGCCAGTAGTTTTCGGACGGTCCCCTATGGCTACACCTTC	CASSFRTVPYGYTF
TRBV5-4	-	-	TRBJ2-7	TGTGCCAGCAGCTTGGGATCCCCGGCGGGTGAGCAGTACTTC	CASSLGSPAGEQYF
TRBV4-3	-	-	TRBJ1-5	TGCGCCAGCAGCCAAGATTCAACAGGCCGGAATCAGCCCCAGCATTTT	CASSQDSTGRNQPQHF
TRBV7-8	-	TRBD1	TRBJ1-5	TGTGCCAGCAGCTTAGCGACAGGGGGCGTTCAGCCCCAGCATTTT	CASSLATGGVQPQHF
TRBV19	-	-	TRBJ2-1	TGTGCCAGTAGTAGAGGGAATGAGCAGTTCTTC	CASSRGNEQFF
TRBV27	once	-	TRBJ2-7	TGTGCCAGCGCCGGGGGTGGAGGGAGAGGTTTCCAGCAGTACTTC	CASAGGGGRGFQQYF
TRBV18	once	-	TRBJ1-1	TGTGCCAGCTCACCTCGACGGGGGTCTCAGTCCGAAGCTTTCTTT	CASSPRRGSQSEAFF
TRBV28	-	TRBD1	TRBJ1-2	TGTGCCAGCAGTTTGGACAGGGTCTATGGCTACACCTTC	CASSLDRVYGYTF
TRBV19	-	-	TRBJ1-1	TGTGCCAGTAGTATAGACCAACCGGGAAAGGATAAAGCTTTCTTT	CASSIDQPGKDKAFF
TRBV5-1	-	-	TRBJ2-7	TGCGCCAGCAGCCCATTTCGTCCTCGGGACGACGAGCAGTACTTC	CASSPFRPRDDEQYF
TRBV6-1	-	-	TRBJ2-7	TGTGCCAGCAGTTATGGAGGTTCCTACGAGCAGTACTTC	CASSYGGSYEQYF
TRBV6-1	-	-	TRBJ1-1	TGTGCCAGCAGTGAAGAGAGGGGTTCGGCTTTCTTT	CASSEERGSAFF
TRBV29-1	-	-	TRBJ1-5	TGCAGCGTTGGATTTCAGGGAGGGGATCAGCCCCAGCATTTT	CSVGFQGGDQPQHF
TRBV28	-	TRBD2	TRBJ2-7	TGTGCCAGCCTTACTAGCGGGGACGTCTCCTACGAGCAGTACTTC	CASLTSGDVSYEQYF
TRBV29-1	-	-	TRBJ1-5	TGCAGCGTTCGGGGCCTGGGTCAGCCCCAGCATTTT	CSVRGLGQPQHF
TRBV4-3	once	TRBD2	TRBJ2-7	TGCGCCAGCAGTGGGGGGGTTTGGGGAAATTACGAGCAGTACTTC	CASSGGVWGNYEQYF
TRBV7-3	once	TRBD2	TRBJ2-2	TGTGCCAGCAGCTCGGGACTAGACACCGGGGAGCTGTTTTTT	CASSSGLDTGELFF
TRBV18	-	-	TRBJ1-2	TGTGCCAGCTCGCAGGGAGACGGAGTCTATGGCTACACCTTC	CASSQGDGVYGYTF
TRBV27	-	TRBD2	TRBJ2-5	TGTGCCAGCAGTCCGGGACTAGCGGGACCAGAGACCCAGTACTTC	CASSPGLAGPETQYF
TRBV5-1	-	-	TRBJ1-1	TGCGCCAGCAGCTTGACTCGGCGTTCGAACACTGAAGCTTTCTTT	CASSLTRRSNTEAFF
TRBV7-9	-	-	TRBJ1-1	TGTGCCAGCAGCTTAGAGGCCCAGGAAGCTTTCTTT	CASSLEAQEAFF
TRBV29-1	once	-	TRBJ1-2	TGCAGCGTTGAAATAGGGCCGATGGGGTATGGCTACACCTTC	CSVEIGPMGYGYTF
TRBV6-1	-	-	TRBJ1-2	TGTGCCAGCAGTGAAGAGGACATATCTAACTATGGCTACACCTTC	CASSEEDISNYGYTF
TRBV5-6	-	-	TRBJ1-5	TGTGCCAGCAGCTCGACAACGTATAGCAATCAGCCCCAGCATTTT	CASSSTTYSNQPQHF
TRBV30	few	-	TRBJ1-1	TGTGCCTGGAGTTTATTTTCTGAAGCTTTCTTT	CAWSLFSEAFF
TRBV28	-	-	TRBJ1-2	TGTGCCAGCAGTTATACAGGGAACTATGGCTACACCTTC	CASSYTGNYGYTF
TRBV2	-	-	TRBJ1-2	TGTGCCAGCAGTGAAGGACAAGTAGGTGGCTACACCTTC	CASSEGQVGGYTF
TRBV6-5	-	-	TRBJ1-2	TGTGCCAGCACCACCACCAACAGGGCACCTGGCTACACCTTC	CASTTTNRAPGYTF
TRBV11-2	-	TRBD2	TRBJ2-7	TGTGCCAGCAGTCGACCAGAGCTAGCGGGACTCCTGTACGAGCAGTACTTC	CASSRPELAGLLYEQYF